This TCR beta chain was sequenced for a study of T cell responses to AZD1222 COVID-19 vaccine. Clones were sequenced by immunoSEQ multiplex PCR, and TCRdb holds only the in-frame ones, with some missing. This sample has 72,000 or so clones, with 70% to 90% found just once. The analysis combined second doses at about 4 or about 12 weeks. CDR1 is MNHEY and CDR2 is SVGAGI in the germline V gene. CDR3 length equals 14 residues. The ends were cut back, 5 bases at V and 5 bases at J, with 16 bases in the middle. Whole-study results and caveats: The donor group comprised mostly white British people and more females; the analysis possibly underestimated clonal diversity. Spike regions recognized by vaccine-associated CD4 TCRs spanned the protein, led by 160-218 and 743-854. The repertoires were collected only after the peak T cell response.

On this clone itself: Its target is not known.

The receptor was derived from an adult who received the AZD1222 COVID-19 vaccine. The chain uses TRBV6-5 and TRBJ2-7, with a weak D call TRBD2 (6 bases). This sample comprised peripheral blood, obtained 28 days after the second AZD1222 dose. The CDR3 sequence is CASSPGGSANEQYF. CDR3 bases: TGTGCCAGCAGTCCCGGGGGATCGGCTAACGAGCAGTACTTC.